This T cell receptor (beta chain) originates from a study of blood T cell repertoires in COVID-19. Sequencing was performed with immunoSEQ multiplex PCR; in TCRdb, only in-frame clones are kept and a portion is missing. In the table there are about 110,000 clones, about two thirds of which are singletons. The germline V and J ends were trimmed by 7 bases and 5 bases, with 14 bases remaining between them. The germline CDR1 and CDR2 sequences are LNHDA and SQIVND (reference sequence). The CDR3 loop spans 13 amino acids. The rearrangement links TRBV19 to TRBJ1-1; TRBD1 is a possible D gene (5 bases). The sequence derives from a human donor with acute or convalescent COVID-19. The donor label of this sample is uncertain. The sequenced material came from peripheral blood. The CDR3 reads CASIGLEGTEAFF. The CDR3 DNA follows: TGTGCCAGTATAGGGTTGGAGGGGACTGAAGCTTTCTTT.